This T cell receptor beta chain stems from a study of neoadjuvant nivolumab and ipilimumab in lung cancer. The overall study: Patients got nivolumab 3 mg/kg on days 1, 15 and 29; combination added ipilimumab 1 mg/kg day 1. General observations from the study: From pretherapy to surgery, tumor richness and clonality rose with dual therapy. Blood richness before therapy tracked richness in tumors resected after neoadjuvant therapy.

In the case of this clone: What it binds is not known.

Trimming pared 4 bases from V and 13 bases from J, leaving 11 bases between. CDR1 and CDR2 from the germline V gene are LNHDA and SQIVND (reference sequence). This CDR3 region has 12 residues. This table comes from immunoSEQ multiplex PCR, and its TCRdb copy is limited to in-frame clones, with some not included. This sample has some 27,000 clones, with more than 70% found just once. The sequenced sample was peripheral blood, obtained before neoadjuvant nivolumab, alone or with ipilimumab. V gene TRBV19 combines with J gene TRBJ1-6, with D unresolved. This clonotype was obtained from an adult with non-small cell lung cancer. CDR3: CASSTRDPPLHF. CDR3 nucleotide sequence: TGTGCCAGTAGTACTCGGGATCCTCCCCTCCACTTT.